This T cell receptor beta chain was profiled in a study of CD8+CD57+ T cells in acquired aplastic anemia. Across the study: The mean DNA yield obtained from sorted CD4+ and CD8+ cells came to approximately 3.2 ug. Study results and caveats: With respect to CD8+ Simpson's diversity, patients and controls did not differ significantly. The same twenty-nine CD8+ CDR3 sequences occurred in patients and in controls.

This CDR3 has 18 amino acids. Germline-derived CDR1 and CDR2 are LGHNA and YNFKEQ. Unmatched junction bases numbered 12, after V lost 5 bases and J lost 1 base. Profiles of TCR beta VDJ and CDR3 were generated from a genomic DNA template. TCRdb passed the reads through MiXCR, listing each CDR3 protein once. The sample yields some 180,000 distinct CDR3 sequences, 55% to 65% seen once. On this clonotype itself: Antigen unknown.

Previously, flow cytometry had revealed CD8+CD57+ cell expansion in the patients chosen for sequencing. Patients uniformly had severe acquired aplastic anemia. Sample: sorted CD4+, CD8+, or CD8+CD57+ T cells (not recorded which) from PBMCs. The genes are TRBV4-2 and TRBJ2-4, with 9 bases aligning to TRBD2. The clonotype was recovered from a human donor with aplastic anemia. This chain's CDR3 is CASSEAGGGSFAKNIQYF. CDR3 DNA sequence: TGTGCCAGCAGCGAAGCGGGGGGTGGTTCTTTCGCCAAAAACATTCAGTACTTC.